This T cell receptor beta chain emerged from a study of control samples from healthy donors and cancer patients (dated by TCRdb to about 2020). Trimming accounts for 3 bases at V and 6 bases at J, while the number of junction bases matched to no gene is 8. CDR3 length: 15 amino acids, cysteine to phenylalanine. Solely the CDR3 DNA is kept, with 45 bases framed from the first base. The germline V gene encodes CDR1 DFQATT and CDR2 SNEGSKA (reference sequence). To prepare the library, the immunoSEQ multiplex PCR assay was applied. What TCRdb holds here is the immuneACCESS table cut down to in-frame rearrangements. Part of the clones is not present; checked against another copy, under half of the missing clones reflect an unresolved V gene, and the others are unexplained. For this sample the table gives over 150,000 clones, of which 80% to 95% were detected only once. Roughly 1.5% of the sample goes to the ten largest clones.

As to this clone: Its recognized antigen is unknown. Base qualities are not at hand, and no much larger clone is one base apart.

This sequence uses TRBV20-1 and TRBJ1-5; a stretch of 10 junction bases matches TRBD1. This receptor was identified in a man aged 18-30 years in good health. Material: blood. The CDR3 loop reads CSASVRDRGSQPQHF. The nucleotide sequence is TGCAGTGCTAGTGTCCGGGACAGGGGAAGTCAGCCCCAGCATTTT.